The source of this T cell receptor beta chain is a study of blood T cell repertoires in COVID-19. Overall study: COVID-19 samples collected from the United States, Italy and Spain covered acute and convalescent phases.

This clone was counted a few times. How the authors handled the data: Amplification of reference gene primers was used by the study to estimate nucleated cell counts. TCRdb keeps only in-frame clones here, not all; method: immunoSEQ multiplex PCR. V, J and clone size are those of that table, while D and trimming were read from the DNA. The sample records 140,000 to 150,000 clones, around 89% being singletons. This CDR3 spans 13 amino acids. Trimming cost V 1 base and J 7 bases, with 8 bases left between them. The V gene's germline CDR1 is SGHDN and CDR2 FVKESK. In Seattle, patients joined the study during active infection and were tracked longitudinally.

The sample comprised peripheral blood. This chain uses TRBV14 with TRBJ2-1; D remains unclear. This TCR was recovered from a human donor with COVID-19, enrolled during active disease. The donor label of this sample is uncertain. The CDR3 bases are TGTGCCAGCAGCCAAGGTGGGCGAAATGAGCAGTTCTTC. Translated, it gives CASSQGGRNEQFF.